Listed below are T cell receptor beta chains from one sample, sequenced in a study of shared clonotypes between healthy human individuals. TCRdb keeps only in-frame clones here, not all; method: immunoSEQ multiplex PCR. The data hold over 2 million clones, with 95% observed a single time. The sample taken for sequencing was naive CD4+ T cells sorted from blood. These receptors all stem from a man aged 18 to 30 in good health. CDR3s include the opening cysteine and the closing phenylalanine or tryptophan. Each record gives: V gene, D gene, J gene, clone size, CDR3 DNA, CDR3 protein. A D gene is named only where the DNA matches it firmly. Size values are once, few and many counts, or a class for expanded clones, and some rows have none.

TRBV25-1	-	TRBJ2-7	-	TGTGCCAGCAGTGAAGAAAACTCCTACGAGCAGTACTTC	CASSEENSYEQYF
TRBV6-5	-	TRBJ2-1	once	TGTGCCAGCAGTTACACCAACAGGGTGAACAATGAGCAGTTCTTC	CASSYTNRVNNEQFF
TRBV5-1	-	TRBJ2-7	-	TGCGCCAGCAGCTTGGCGCCAGGGAGCGACGAGCAGTACTTC	CASSLAPGSDEQYF
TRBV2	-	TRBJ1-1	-	TGTGCCAGCAGTGCGACCAGAAACATGAACACTGAAGCTTTCTTT	CASSATRNMNTEAFF
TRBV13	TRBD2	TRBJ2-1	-	TGTGCCAGCAGTTTATGGACTAGCTCCTACAATGAGCAGTTCTTC	CASSLWTSSYNEQFF
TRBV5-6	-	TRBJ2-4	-	TGTGCCAGCAGCTTGCGGGCCTTAGCCAAAAACATTCAGTGCTTC	CASSLRALAKNIQCF
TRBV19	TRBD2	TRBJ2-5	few	TGTGCCAGTAGTATCCAAGGAGCGGGAGGTTCAGGGGCCCAGTACTTC	CASSIQGAGGSGAQYF
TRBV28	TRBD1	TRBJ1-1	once	TGTGCCAGCAGTCCCACAGGGGGTATTACGAACACTGAAGCTTTCTTT	CASSPTGGITNTEAFF
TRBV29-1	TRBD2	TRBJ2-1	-	TGCAGCGTTGTCGTAGCGGGGAGGAAGAATGAGCAGTTCTTC	CSVVVAGRKNEQFF
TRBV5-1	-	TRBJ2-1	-	TGCGCCAGCGGACCCTTGGGGTCCTACAATGAGCAGTTCTTC	CASGPLGSYNEQFF
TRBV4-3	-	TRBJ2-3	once	TGCGCCAGCAGCCAACCTCAAGGAGCACTGAACGGAGGTACGCAGTATTTT	CASSQPQGALNGGTQYF
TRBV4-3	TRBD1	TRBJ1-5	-	TGCGCCAGCAGCCAAGAGACAGGGCGCAATCAGCCCCAGCATTTT	CASSQETGRNQPQHF
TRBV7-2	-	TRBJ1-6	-	TGTGCCAGCAGCCCGAACAGGGTTAGGTCACCCCTCCACTTT	CASSPNRVRSPLHF
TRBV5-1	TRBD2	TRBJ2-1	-	TGCGCCAGCAGCTTGATAGCGGGAGACACTGAGCAGTTCTTC	CASSLIAGDTEQFF
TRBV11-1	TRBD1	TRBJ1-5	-	TGTGCCAGCAGCTTATCTCTTGGACAGGGGGCATATCAGCCCCAGCATTTT	CASSLSLGQGAYQPQHF
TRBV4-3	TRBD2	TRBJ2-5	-	TGCGCCAGCAGCCAAGATTGGGGAGGGCGCGAGACCCAGTACTTC	CASSQDWGGRETQYF
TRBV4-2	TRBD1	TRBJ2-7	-	TGTGCCAGCAGCCAGACAGGGGACCCCACCCTCTACGAGCAGTACTTC	CASSQTGDPTLYEQYF
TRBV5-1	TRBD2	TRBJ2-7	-	TGCGCCAGCAGCTTGGCTAGCGGGGGGTCCTACGAGCAGTACTTC	CASSLASGGSYEQYF
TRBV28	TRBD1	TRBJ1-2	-	TGTGCCAGCCGCTGGGACAGGGTAAACTATGGCTACACCTTC	CASRWDRVNYGYTF
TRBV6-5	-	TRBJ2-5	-	TGTGCCACTCAGGCCTCCCAAGAGACCCAGTACTTC	CATQASQETQYF
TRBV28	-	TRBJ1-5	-	TGTGCCAGCAGTTTACGACAGCCCAATCAGCCCCAGCATTTT	CASSLRQPNQPQHF
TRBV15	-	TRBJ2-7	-	TGTGCCACCAGCAGTTTGTTGTACCCTGCTTTCTACGAGCAGTACTTC	CATSSLLYPAFYEQYF
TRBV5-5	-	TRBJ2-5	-	TGTGCCAGCAGTTTTGACAGACAAGAGACCCAGTACTTC	CASSFDRQETQYF
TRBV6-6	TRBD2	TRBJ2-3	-	TGTGCCAGCAGTGCTAGCGGGAGAACAGATACGCAGTATTTT	CASSASGRTDTQYF
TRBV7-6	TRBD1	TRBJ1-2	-	TGTGCCAGCAGCGGGACAGCACGCGACTATGGCTACACCTTC	CASSGTARDYGYTF
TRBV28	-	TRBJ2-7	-	TGTGCCAGCATGGCAGGGCACACCTACGAGCAGTACTTC	CASMAGHTYEQYF
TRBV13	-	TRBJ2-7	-	TGTGCCAGCAGCAACAGTCGGGAGAACTACGAGCAGTACTTC	CASSNSRENYEQYF
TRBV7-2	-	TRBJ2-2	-	TGTGCCAGCAGCTTAGACCTTGCCGAGCTGTTTTTT	CASSLDLAELFF
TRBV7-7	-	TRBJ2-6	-	TGTGCTAGCAGCTTACCCTACAGGGAAAATCCCTCTGGGGCCAACGTCCTGACTTTC	CASSLPYRENPSGANVLTF
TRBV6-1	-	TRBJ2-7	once	TGTGCCAGCAGTTTTAGGGTACTTTGGTCCTACGAGCAGTACTTC	CASSFRVLWSYEQYF
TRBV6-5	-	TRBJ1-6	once	TGTGCCAGCAGTTACGATAGCAGAACGAATTCACCCCTCCACTTT	CASSYDSRTNSPLHF
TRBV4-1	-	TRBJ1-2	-	TGCGCCAGCAGCCAAGAGCAGGGACGCTATGGCTACACCTTC	CASSQEQGRYGYTF
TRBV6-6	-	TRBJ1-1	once	TGTGCCAGCAGTTACTCGAAGGCAGGCACTGAAGCTTTCTTT	CASSYSKAGTEAFF
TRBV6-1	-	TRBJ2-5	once	TGTGCCAGCGGCGGGACTTACCAAGAGACCCAGTACTTC	CASGGTYQETQYF
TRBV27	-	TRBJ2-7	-	TGTGCCAGCAGTTTCGGTCGAGAGGGGCCAAGGGGCGAGCAGTACTTC	CASSFGREGPRGEQYF
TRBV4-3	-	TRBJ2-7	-	TGCGCCAGCAGCCAAGAACCGAGAGGGGCCTACGAGCAGTACTTC	CASSQEPRGAYEQYF
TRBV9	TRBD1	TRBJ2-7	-	TGTGCCAGCAGTTTAGGGATGGGGACAGGGGAAATACACTACGAGCAGTACTTC	CASSLGMGTGEIHYEQYF
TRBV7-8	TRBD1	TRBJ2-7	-	TGTGCCAGCAGCTTAGGGACAGGGAACACCTACGAGCAGTACTTC	CASSLGTGNTYEQYF
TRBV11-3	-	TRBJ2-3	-	TGTGCCAGCAGCAAGGGACACACCACAGATACGCAGTATTTT	CASSKGHTTDTQYF
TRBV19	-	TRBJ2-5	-	TGTGCCAGTAGTATAGGTCTCGAGACGAGTCAAGAGACCCAGTACTTC	CASSIGLETSQETQYF